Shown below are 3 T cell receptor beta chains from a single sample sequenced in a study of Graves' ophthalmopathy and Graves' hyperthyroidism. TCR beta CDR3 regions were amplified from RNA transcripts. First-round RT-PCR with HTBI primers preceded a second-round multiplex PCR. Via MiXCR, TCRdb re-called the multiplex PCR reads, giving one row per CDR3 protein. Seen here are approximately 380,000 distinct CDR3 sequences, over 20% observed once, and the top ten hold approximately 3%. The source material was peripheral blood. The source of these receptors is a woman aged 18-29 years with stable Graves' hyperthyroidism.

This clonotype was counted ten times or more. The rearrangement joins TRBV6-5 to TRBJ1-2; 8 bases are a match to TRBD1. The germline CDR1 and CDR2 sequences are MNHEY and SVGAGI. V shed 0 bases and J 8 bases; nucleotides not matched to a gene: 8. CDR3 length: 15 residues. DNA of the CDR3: TGTGCCAGCAGTTACTCTTGGGACAGGAACGTCGGCTACACCTTC. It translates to CASSYSWDRNVGYTF.

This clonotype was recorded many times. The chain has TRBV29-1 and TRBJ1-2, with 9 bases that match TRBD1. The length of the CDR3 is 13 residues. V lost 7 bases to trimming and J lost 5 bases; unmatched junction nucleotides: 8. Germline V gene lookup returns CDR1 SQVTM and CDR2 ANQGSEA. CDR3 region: CSDRQGGVYGYTF. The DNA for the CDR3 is TGCAGCGATCGACAGGGGGGAGTATATGGCTACACCTTC.

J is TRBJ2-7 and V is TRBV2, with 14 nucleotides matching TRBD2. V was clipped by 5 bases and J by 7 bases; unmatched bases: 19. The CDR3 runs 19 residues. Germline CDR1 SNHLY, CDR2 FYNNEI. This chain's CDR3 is CASSLRTSGRPPSSSEQYF. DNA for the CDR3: TGTGCCAGCAGTCTTAGGACTAGCGGGAGGCCGCCTTCCTCGTCTGAGCAGTACTTC.